One sample yielded the 6 T cell receptor beta chains listed below, sequenced in a study of cytomegalovirus exposure and HLA in healthy donors. 60 Vbeta and 13 Jbeta primers were used in PCR. Repertoires were generated with immunoSEQ multiplex PCR, while TCRdb's copy carries only in-frame clones and drops some. The sample records more than 90,000 clones, roughly 63% being singletons. Sequenced: PBMCs. The source of these receptors is a boy aged 5-17 years in good health and CMV-seropositive.

The V and J genes are TRBV5-4 and TRBJ2-1, with a possible D match to TRBD2 (5 bases). The CDR3 loop spans 16 amino acids. Per the germline V gene, CDR1 is SGHNT and CDR2 is YYREEE (reference sequence). The V and J ends lost 0 bases and 1 base respectively, with 11 bases between them. CDR3 amino acids: CASSLAIASSYNEQFF. For the CDR3, the DNA is TGTGCCAGCAGCTTGGCAATAGCGAGTTCCTACAATGAGCAGTTCTTC.

This rearrangement joins TRBV7-8 to TRBJ2-7, with TRBD1 as a possible D gene (5 bases). This CDR3 contains 15 residues. The V end lost 1 base, the J end lost 5 bases, and 15 bases lay between the germline ends. The germline CDR1 and CDR2 sequences are SGHVS and FQNEAQ. CDR3 region: CASSLDTSRVNEQYF. Here the CDR3 DNA reads TGTGCCAGCAGCTTAGATACGTCCAGGGTAAACGAGCAGTACTTC.

This chain links TRBV18 with TRBJ2-7; 9 bases agree with TRBD1. This CDR3 is 15 amino acids long. The V gene's germline CDR1 is KGHSH and CDR2 LQKENI. The junction had 4 bases not matched to a gene; V was cut back by 3 bases and J by 1 base. The CDR3 sequence: CASSPGQGLSYEQYF. The DNA for the CDR3 is TGTGCCAGCTCACCGGGACAGGGACTTTCCTACGAGCAGTACTTC.

The V gene is TRBV18, the J gene TRBJ1-5; 7 bases agree with TRBD1. The germline V gene has CDR1 KGHSH and CDR2 LQKENI. The CDR3 spans 13 residues. J lost 5 bases, V lost 4 bases, and 2 bases had no gene match. The CDR3 DNA reads as TGTGCCAGCTCACGTACAGGGGATCAGCCCCAGCATTTT. This translates into CASSRTGDQPQHF.

The chain employs TRBV7-9 and TRBJ1-2, with a tentative D call TRBD1 (5 bases). CDR1 is SEHNR and CDR2 is FQNEAQ in the germline V gene (reference sequence). The CDR3 sequence is 11 residues long. V lost 5 bases to trimming and J lost 8 bases, with 9 bases between them. This chain's CDR3 is CASSAGHGYTF. The DNA for the CDR3 is TGTGCCAGCAGCGCGGGGCACGGCTACACCTTC.

The chain is built from TRBV5-1 and TRBJ2-3; D gene ambiguous. Trimming took off 1 base at V and 1 base at J, with 7 bases between the two ends. The CDR3 has 14 residues. CDR1 SGHRS and CDR2 YFSETQ come from the germline V gene. In DNA, the CDR3 is TGCGCCAGCAGCTTGACGCAGGGCACAGATACGCAGTATTTT. Its protein is CASSLTQGTDTQYF.